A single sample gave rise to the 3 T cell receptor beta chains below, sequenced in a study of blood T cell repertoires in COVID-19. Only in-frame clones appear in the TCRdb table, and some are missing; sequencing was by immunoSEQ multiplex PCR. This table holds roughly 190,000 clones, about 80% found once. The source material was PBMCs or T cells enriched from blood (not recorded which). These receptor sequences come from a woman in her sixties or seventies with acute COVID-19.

The chain's CDR3 is CASSVRSSDTQYF. The CDR3 DNA sequence: TGTGCCAGCAGTGTCAGGTCTAGCGATACGCAGTATTTT. J is TRBJ2-3 and V is TRBV2; tentatively, D is TRBD2 (5 bases). V was trimmed by 4 bases and J by 6 bases, leaving 11 bases between them. The CDR3 runs 13 residues. Germline V gives CDR1 SNHLY, CDR2 FYNNEI.

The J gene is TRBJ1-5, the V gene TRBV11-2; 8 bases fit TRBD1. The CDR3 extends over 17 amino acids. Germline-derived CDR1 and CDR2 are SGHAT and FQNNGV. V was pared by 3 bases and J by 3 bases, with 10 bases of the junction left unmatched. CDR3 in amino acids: CASSLGPDRGYNQPQHF. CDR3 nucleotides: TGTGCCAGCAGCTTGGGTCCTGACAGGGGCTACAATCAGCCCCAGCATTTT.

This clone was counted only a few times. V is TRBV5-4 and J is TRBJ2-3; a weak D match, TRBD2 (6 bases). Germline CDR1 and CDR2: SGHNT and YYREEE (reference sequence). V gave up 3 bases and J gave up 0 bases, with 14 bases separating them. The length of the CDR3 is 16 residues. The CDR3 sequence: CASSWRQRVSTDTQYF. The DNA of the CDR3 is TGTGCCAGCAGCTGGCGGCAGCGGGTTAGCACAGATACGCAGTATTTT.